This T cell receptor beta chain originates from a study of blood T cells in healthy people across ages. A second PCR, run for roughly 7 to 12 cycles, used a sample-barcoded 5' primer plus a J-beta primer mix. TCRdb redid the calling of the 5' RACE reads with MiXCR, one entry per CDR3 protein. The data contain 1,500,000 or so distinct CDR3 sequences, around 59% of them seen just once; the ten biggest clones take up over 5%. The sample holds one count of this clonotype. V lost 7 bases to trimming and J lost 2 bases, with 18 bases between them. This CDR3 spans 16 amino acids. Germline CDR1 reads SGHAT; CDR2 reads FQNNGV.

The chain joins TRBV11-2 to TRBJ2-1; D may be TRBD2 (7 bases). The sequence was collected from a man between 18 and 29 years old in good health. The sequenced material came from blood. In DNA, the CDR3 is TGTGCCAGCAATCCCTGGGGGGGCCTTACCTACAATGAGCAGTTCTTC. Encoded protein: CASNPWGGLTYNEQFF. The whole variable domain, remainder taken from reference TRBV11-2 and TRBJ2-1, is EAGVAQSPRYKIIEKRQSVAFWCNPISGHATLYWYQQILGQGPKLLIQFQNNGVVDDSQLPKDRFSAERLKGVDSTLKIQPAKLEDSAVYLCASNPWGGLTYNEQFFGPGTRLTVL.